These 3 T cell receptor beta chains were all obtained from the same sample, sequenced in a study of cytomegalovirus exposure and HLA in healthy donors. The data were produced by immunoSEQ multiplex PCR, yet TCRdb's version contains in-frame clones alone and is incomplete. The table shows 250,000 to 400,000 clones, with roughly 87% occurring only once. The specimen sequenced was PBMCs. All receptors derive from a woman aged 25 to 39 in good health and CMV-seropositive.

CDR3 in amino acids: CASSSSGTVYGYTF. In DNA form, the CDR3 reads TGTGCCAGCAGTTCCTCCGGGACAGTATATGGCTACACCTTC. The chain has TRBV27 and TRBJ1-2; TRBD1 matches at 7 bases. Germline CDR1 and CDR2: MNHEY and SMNVEV (reference sequence). There are 14 residues in the CDR3. V was pared by 4 bases and J by 5 bases, with 7 bases of the junction left unmatched.

The sample holds a few counts of this clone. V gene TRBV6-6 combines with J gene TRBJ2-7; D is unresolved. The V gene lost 2 bases and the J gene lost 4 bases, with 12 bases spanning the gap. This CDR3 has 14 residues. The V gene's germline CDR1 is MNHNY and CDR2 SVGAGI (reference sequence). The CDR3 sequence is CASSYGLSGYEQYF. CDR3 DNA sequence: TGTGCCAGCAGTTACGGATTGAGTGGGTACGAGCAGTACTTC.

The chain is built from TRBV19 and TRBJ2-2; tentatively, D is TRBD2 (6 bases). V was pared by 4 bases and J by 3 bases, with 9 bases between. The CDR3 is made up of 14 amino acids. The germline CDR1 and CDR2 sequences are LNHDA and SQIVND (reference sequence). Here the CDR3 DNA reads TGTGCCAGTAGTAGACTAGATTACACCGGGGAGCTGTTTTTT. Its protein product is CASSRLDYTGELFF.